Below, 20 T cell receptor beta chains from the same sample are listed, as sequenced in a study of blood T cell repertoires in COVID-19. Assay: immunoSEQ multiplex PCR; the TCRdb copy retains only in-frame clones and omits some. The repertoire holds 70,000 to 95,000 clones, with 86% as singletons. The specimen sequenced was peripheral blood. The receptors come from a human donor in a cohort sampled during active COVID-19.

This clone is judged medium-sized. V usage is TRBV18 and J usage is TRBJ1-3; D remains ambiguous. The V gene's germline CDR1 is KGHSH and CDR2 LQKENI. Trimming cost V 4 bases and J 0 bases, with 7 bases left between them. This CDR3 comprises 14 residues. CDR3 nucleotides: TGTGCCAGCTCACTCGACATCTCTGGAAACACCATATATTTT. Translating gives CASSLDISGNTIYF.

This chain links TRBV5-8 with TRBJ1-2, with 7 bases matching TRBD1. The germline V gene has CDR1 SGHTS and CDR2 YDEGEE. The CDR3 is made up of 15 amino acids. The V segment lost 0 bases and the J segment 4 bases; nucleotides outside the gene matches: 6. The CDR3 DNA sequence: TGTGCCAGCAGCTTGGGACAGGGAGGAGGCTATGGCTACACCTTC. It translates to CASSLGQGGGYGYTF.

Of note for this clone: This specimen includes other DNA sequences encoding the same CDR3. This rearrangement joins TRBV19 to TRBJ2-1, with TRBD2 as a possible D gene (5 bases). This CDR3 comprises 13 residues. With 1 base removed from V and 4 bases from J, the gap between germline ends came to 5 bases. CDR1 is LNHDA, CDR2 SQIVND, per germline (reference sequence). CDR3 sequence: CASSIAGYNEQFF. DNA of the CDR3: TGTGCCAGTAGTATAGCGGGATACAATGAGCAGTTCTTC.

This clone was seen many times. CDR3 nucleotide sequence: TGTGCCAGCCGGGACAGGGTATTAGATACGCAGTATTTT. Translation: CASRDRVLDTQYF. This chain links TRBV28 with TRBJ2-3; 9 bases line up with TRBD1. CDR1 and CDR2 from the germline V gene are MDHEN and SYDVKM. V shed 8 bases and J 5 bases; nucleotides not matched to a gene: 5. The CDR3 contains 13 residues.

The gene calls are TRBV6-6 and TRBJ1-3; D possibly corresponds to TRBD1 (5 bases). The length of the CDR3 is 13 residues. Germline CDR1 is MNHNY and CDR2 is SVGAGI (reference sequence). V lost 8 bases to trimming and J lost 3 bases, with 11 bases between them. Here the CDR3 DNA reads TGTGCCAGCGGAGGGGCCGTTGGAAACACCATATATTTT. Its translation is CASGGAVGNTIYF.

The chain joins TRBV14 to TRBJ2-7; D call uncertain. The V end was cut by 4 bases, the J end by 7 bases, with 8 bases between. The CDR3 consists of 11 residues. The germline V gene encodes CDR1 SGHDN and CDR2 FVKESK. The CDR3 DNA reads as TGTGCCAGCAGCCCGCGGTGGGAGCAGTACTTC. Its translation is CASSPRWEQYF.

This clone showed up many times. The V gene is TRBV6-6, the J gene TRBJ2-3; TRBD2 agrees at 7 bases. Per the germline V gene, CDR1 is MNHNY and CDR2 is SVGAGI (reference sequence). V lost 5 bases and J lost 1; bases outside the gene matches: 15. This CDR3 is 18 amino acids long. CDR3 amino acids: CASSPDVYASGRTDTQYF. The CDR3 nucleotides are TGTGCCAGCAGTCCTGACGTTTACGCTAGCGGCCGCACAGATACGCAGTATTTT.

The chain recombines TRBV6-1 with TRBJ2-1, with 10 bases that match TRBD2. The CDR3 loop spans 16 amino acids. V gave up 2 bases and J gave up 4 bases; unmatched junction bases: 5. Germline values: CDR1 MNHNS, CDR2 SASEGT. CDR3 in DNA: TGTGCCAGCAGTGAATCGGTGGGACTAGCGTACAATGAGCAGTTCTTC. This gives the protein CASSESVGLAYNEQFF.

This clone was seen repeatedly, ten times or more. The CDR3 region is CASSPEYRGDYGYTF. Here the CDR3 DNA reads TGTGCCAGCAGCCCCGAGTACAGGGGGGATTATGGCTACACCTTC. This chain connects TRBV5-4 to TRBJ1-2; the match to TRBD1 covers 8 bases. The germline V gene encodes CDR1 SGHNT and CDR2 YYREEE (reference sequence). The CDR3 runs 15 residues. V dropped 4 bases and J dropped 5; count of bases not matched to a gene: 10.

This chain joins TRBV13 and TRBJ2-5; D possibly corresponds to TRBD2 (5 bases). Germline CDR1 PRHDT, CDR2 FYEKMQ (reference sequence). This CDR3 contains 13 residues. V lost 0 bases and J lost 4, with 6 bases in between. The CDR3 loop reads CASSLGTIETQYF. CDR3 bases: TGTGCCAGCAGCTTAGGGACTATAGAGACCCAGTACTTC.

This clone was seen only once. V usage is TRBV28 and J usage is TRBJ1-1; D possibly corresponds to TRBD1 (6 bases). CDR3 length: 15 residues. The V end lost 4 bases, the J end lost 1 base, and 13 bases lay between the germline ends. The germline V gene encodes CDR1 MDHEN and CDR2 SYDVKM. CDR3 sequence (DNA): TGTGCCAGCAGTTCTCCGGGACACAAGAACACTGAAGCTTTCTTT. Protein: CASSSPGHKNTEAFF.

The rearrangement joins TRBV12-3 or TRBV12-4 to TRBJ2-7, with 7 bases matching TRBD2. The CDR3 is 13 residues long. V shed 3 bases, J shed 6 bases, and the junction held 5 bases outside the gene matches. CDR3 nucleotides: TGTGCCAGCAGTTTCGAGTGGGGGGGCGAGCAGTACTTC. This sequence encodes CASSFEWGGEQYF.

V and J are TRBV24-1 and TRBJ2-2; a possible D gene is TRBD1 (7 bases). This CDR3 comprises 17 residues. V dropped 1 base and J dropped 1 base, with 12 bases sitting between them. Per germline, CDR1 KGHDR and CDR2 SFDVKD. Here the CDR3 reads CATSDLGGTVNTGELFF. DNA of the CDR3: TGTGCCACCAGTGATTTAGGAGGGACAGTGAACACCGGGGAGCTGTTTTTT.

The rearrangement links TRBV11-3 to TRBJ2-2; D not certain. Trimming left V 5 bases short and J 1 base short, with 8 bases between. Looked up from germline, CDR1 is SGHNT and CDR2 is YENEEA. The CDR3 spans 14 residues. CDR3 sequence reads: CASSGRMNTGELFF. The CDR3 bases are TGTGCCAGCAGCGGCAGGATGAACACCGGGGAGCTGTTTTTT.

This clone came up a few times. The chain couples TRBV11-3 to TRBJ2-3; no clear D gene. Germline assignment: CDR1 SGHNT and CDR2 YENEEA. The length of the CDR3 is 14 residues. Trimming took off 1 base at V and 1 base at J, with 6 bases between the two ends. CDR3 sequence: CASSLGGGTDTQYF. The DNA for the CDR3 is TGTGCCAGCAGCTTAGGAGGAGGCACAGATACGCAGTATTTT.

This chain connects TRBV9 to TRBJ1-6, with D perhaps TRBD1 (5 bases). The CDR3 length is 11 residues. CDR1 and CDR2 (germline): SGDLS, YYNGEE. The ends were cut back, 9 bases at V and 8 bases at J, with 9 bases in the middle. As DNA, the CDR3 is TGTGCCACCGGCAGGGATTCACCCCTCCACTTT. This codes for CATGRDSPLHF.

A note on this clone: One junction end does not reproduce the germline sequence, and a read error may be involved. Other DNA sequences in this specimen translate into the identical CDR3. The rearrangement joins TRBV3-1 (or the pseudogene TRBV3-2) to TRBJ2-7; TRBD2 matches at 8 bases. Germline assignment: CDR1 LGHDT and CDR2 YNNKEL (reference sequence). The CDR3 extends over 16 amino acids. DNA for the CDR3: TGTGCCAGCAGCCCCCGGGGTAGCGGGGTTAACTACGAGCAGTACTTT. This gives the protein CASSPRGSGVNYEQYF.

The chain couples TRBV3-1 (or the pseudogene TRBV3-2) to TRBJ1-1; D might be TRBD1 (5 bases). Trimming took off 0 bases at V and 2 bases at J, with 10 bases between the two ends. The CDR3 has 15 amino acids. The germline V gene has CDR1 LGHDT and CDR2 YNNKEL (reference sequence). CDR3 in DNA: TGTGCCAGCAGCCAAGATTGGACACCTAACACTGAAGCTTTCTTT. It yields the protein CASSQDWTPNTEAFF.

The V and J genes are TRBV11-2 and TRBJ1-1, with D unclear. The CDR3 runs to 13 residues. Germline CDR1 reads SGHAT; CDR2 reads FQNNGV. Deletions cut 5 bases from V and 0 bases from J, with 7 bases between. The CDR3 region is CASSPGLNTEAFF. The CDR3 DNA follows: TGTGCCAGCAGCCCTGGGCTGAACACTGAAGCTTTCTTT.

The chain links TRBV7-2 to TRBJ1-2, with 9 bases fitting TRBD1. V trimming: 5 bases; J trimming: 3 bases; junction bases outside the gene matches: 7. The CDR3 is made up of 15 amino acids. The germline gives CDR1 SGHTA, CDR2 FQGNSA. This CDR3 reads CASSPRDRVDYGYTF. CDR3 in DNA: TGTGCCAGCAGCCCCCGGGACAGGGTAGACTATGGCTACACCTTC.